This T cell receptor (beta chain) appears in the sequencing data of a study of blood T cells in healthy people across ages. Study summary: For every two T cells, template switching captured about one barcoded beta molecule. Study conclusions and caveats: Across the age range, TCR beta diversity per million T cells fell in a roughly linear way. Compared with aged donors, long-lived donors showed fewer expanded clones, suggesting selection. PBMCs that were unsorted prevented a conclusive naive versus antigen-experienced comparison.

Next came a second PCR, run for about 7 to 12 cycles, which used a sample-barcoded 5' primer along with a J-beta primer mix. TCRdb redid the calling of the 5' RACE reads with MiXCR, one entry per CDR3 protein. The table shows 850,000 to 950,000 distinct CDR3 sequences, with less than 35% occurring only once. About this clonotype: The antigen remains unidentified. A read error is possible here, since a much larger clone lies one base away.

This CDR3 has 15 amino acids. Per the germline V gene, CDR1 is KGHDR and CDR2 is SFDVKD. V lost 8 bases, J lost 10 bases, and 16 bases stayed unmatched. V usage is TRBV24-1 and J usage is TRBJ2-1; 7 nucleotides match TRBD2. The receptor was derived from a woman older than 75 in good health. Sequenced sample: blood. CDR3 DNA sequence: TGTGCCACCATGAGTACTGGCGGGGGAGATTGGGAGCAGTTCTTC. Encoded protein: CATMSTGGGDWEQFF.